The 27 T cell receptor beta chains in this list originate from one sample, sequenced in a study of blood T cell repertoires in COVID-19 (dated by TCRdb to 2019 to 2021). Library prep was done by the immunoSEQ multiplex PCR assay. The table comes from immuneACCESS by way of TCRdb, which keeps in-frame sequences with V and J called. Part of the clones is missing from these tables; in studies checked, under half for an unresolved V gene and the rest for unknown reasons. The sample table lists 120,000 to 150,000 clones, roughly 80% of them with a count of one. The ten most abundant clones make up roughly 8.8% of the sample. The sample comprised peripheral blood. Every receptor here comes from a human donor with acute or convalescent COVID-19. The donor label of this sample is uncertain.

This clone has only one observation. CDR3 nucleotide sequence: TGTGCCAGTAGTACCCCTGACAGATACGAGCAGTACTTC. As protein: CASSTPDRYEQYF. The chain recombines TRBV19 with TRBJ2-7; tentatively, D is TRBD1 (5 bases). The CDR3 runs 13 residues. V lost 4 bases and J lost 4, with 11 bases in between. Germline V gene data show CDR1 as LNHDA and CDR2 as SQIVND (reference sequence).

This chain uses TRBV5-1 with TRBJ2-1; unclear D gene. This CDR3 has 14 amino acids. V shed 3 bases and J shed 6 bases, with 13 bases lying between them. Looked up from germline, CDR1 is SGHRS and CDR2 is YFSETQ. CDR3 nucleotide sequence: TGCGCCAGCAGCTCTCAAGACTTTCTCAATGAGCAGTTCTTC. Its translation is CASSSQDFLNEQFF.

The chain combines TRBV7-9 with TRBJ1-5, with TRBD1 identical over 10 bases. J lost 3 bases, V lost 8 bases, and 7 bases had no gene match. The germline V gene has CDR1 SEHNR and CDR2 FQNEAQ (reference sequence). This CDR3 is built from 15 residues. The CDR3 nucleotides are TGTGCCAGCGCGAGGGGGACAGGGGACAATCAGCCCCAGCATTTT. Translating it yields CASARGTGDNQPQHF.

This clone showed up just a few times. The rearrangement uses TRBV15 and TRBJ1-1; D remains ambiguous. V lost 0 bases and J lost 3, with 5 bases in between. The germline gives CDR1 LNHNV, CDR2 YYDKDF (reference sequence). The CDR3 runs to 13 residues. The CDR3 protein is CATSRDQDTEAFF. CDR3 DNA: TGTGCCACCAGCAGAGATCAGGACACTGAAGCTTTCTTT. The complete variable domain, with remaining parts taken from reference TRBV15 and TRBJ1-1, reads DAMVIQNPRYQVTQFGKPVTLSCSQTLNHNVMYWYQQKSSQAPKLLFHYYDKDFNNEADTPDNFQSRRPNTSFCFLDIRSPGLGDTAMYLCATSRDQDTEAFFGQGTRLTVV.

The chain links TRBV29-1 to TRBJ1-2, with 10 positions matching TRBD1. The length of the CDR3 is 13 residues. Germline CDR1 is SQVTM and CDR2 is ANQGSEA. Trimming removed 2 bases from V and 7 bases from J; junction bases left unmatched: 4. The chain's CDR3 is CSVERQGAPGYTF. The CDR3 DNA reads as TGCAGCGTTGAACGACAGGGGGCCCCTGGCTACACCTTC.

The V gene is TRBV7-3, the J gene TRBJ2-2; TRBD2 matches 13 bases. This CDR3 has 17 residues. V lost 5 bases and J lost 3; bases outside the gene matches: 6. Germline CDR1 and CDR2: SGHTA and FQGTGA. The CDR3 sequence: CASSLGTSGDYTGELFF. The CDR3 DNA sequence: TGTGCCAGCAGCCTTGGGACTAGCGGGGATTACACCGGGGAGCTGTTTTTT.

The V call is TRBV20-1, the J call TRBJ2-7, with D possibly being TRBD2 (5 bases). The CDR3 loop spans 11 amino acids. V shed 3 bases and J shed 7 bases, with 10 bases lying between them. The germline gives CDR1 DFQATT, CDR2 SNEGSKA (reference sequence). The CDR3 sequence is CSASSGFEQYV. The CDR3, as DNA: TGCAGTGCTAGCTCGGGGTTTGAGCAGTACGTC.

The chain is built from TRBV30 and TRBJ1-2; 8 nucleotides agree with TRBD1. The V segment lost 1 base and the J segment 4 bases; nucleotides outside the gene matches: 5. The CDR3 totals 14 residues. Per the germline V gene, CDR1 is GTSNPN and CDR2 is SVGIG (reference sequence). The CDR3 spells CAWSGTGKRYGYTF. The CDR3 bases are TGTGCCTGGAGTGGGACAGGGAAGCGCTATGGCTACACCTTC.

V gene TRBV5-4 combines with J gene TRBJ2-3, with 14 bases identical to TRBD2. The CDR3 is 16 amino acids. The trim removed 4 bases at V and 5 bases at J, leaving 6 bases unmatched. Germline values: CDR1 SGHNT, CDR2 YYREEE (reference sequence). The CDR3 is CASSPRLAGGLDTQYF. The CDR3 DNA reads as TGTGCCAGCAGCCCTCGACTAGCGGGGGGGCTAGATACGCAGTATTTT. The full variable domain, in which reference TRBV5-4 and TRBJ2-3 provide the parts outside the CDR3, is ETGVTQSPTHLIKTRGQQVTLRCSSQSGHNTVSWYQQALGQGPQFIFQYYREEENGRGNFPPRFSGLQFPNYSSELNVNALELDDSALYLCASSPRLAGGLDTQYFGPGTRLTVL.

This rearrangement joins TRBV27 to TRBJ1-6; D is uncertain. The V gene lost 0 bases and the J gene lost 3 bases, with 9 bases spanning the gap. From germline, CDR1 is MNHEY and CDR2 SMNVEV (reference sequence). The CDR3 extends over 16 amino acids. CDR3 DNA sequence: TGTGCCAGCAGTTTATCTTCCGGGTTCTATAATTCACCCCTCCACTTT. Translating it yields CASSLSSGFYNSPLHF.

The chain joins TRBV6-4 to TRBJ2-7; 7 nucleotides match TRBD1. This CDR3 is built from 15 residues. Germline trimming cut 7 bases from V and 3 bases from J; bases unmatched to any gene: 12. Germline V gene data show CDR1 as MRHNA and CDR2 as SNTAGT. The CDR3 DNA follows: TGTGCCAGCATCCAAGGGGGCCAAGATATCTACGAGCAGTACGTC. It yields the protein CASIQGGQDIYEQYV.

The rearrangement links TRBV30 to TRBJ2-2; no reliable D call. The germline V gene encodes CDR1 GTSNPN and CDR2 SVGIG (reference sequence). The V and J ends lost 2 bases and 2 bases respectively, with 9 bases between them. The CDR3 runs 14 residues. This CDR3 reads CAWSFQANTGELFF. The CDR3 nucleotides read TGTGCCTGGAGTTTTCAGGCAAACACCGGGGAGCTGTTTTTT. The complete variable domain, with remaining parts taken from reference TRBV30 and TRBJ2-2, reads SQTIHQWPATLVQPVGSPLSLECTVEGTSNPNLYWYRQAAGRGLQLLFYSVGIGQISSEVPQNLSASRPQDRQFILSSKKLLLSDSGFYLCAWSFQANTGELFFGEGSRLTVL.

The rearrangement uses TRBV27 and TRBJ2-7, with D maybe TRBD2 (5 bases). CDR1 and CDR2 (germline): MNHEY, SMNVEV (reference sequence). The CDR3 extends over 13 amino acids. V dropped 4 bases and J dropped 6 bases, with 13 bases sitting between them. CDR3 bases: TGTGCCAGCAGTTCAACCCCCCGGGGCGAGCAGTACGTC. Its translation: CASSSTPRGEQYV.

This chain uses TRBV6-1 with TRBJ1-2; D possibly corresponds to TRBD1 (6 bases). This CDR3 spans 15 amino acids. V lost 0 bases and J lost 5, with 13 bases in between. Per germline, CDR1 MNHNS and CDR2 SASEGT. This CDR3 reads CASSEAPDRRYGYTF. In DNA, the CDR3 is TGTGCCAGCAGTGAAGCCCCAGACAGGCGGTATGGCTACACCTTC.

This chain joins TRBV3-1 (or the pseudogene TRBV3-2) and TRBJ1-3; D gene unclear. CDR1 and CDR2 (germline): LGHDT, YNNKEL (reference sequence). The CDR3 consists of 14 residues. V lost 3 bases and J 2 bases, leaving 8 bases between the germline ends. CDR3 nucleotides: TGTGCCAGCAGCCATGCAGGCACTGGAAACACCATATATTTT. This sequence encodes CASSHAGTGNTIYF.

Of note for this clone: Other DNA sequences in the sample encode the same CDR3. The V gene is TRBV4-2, the J gene TRBJ1-5, with 9 bases that match TRBD1. The CDR3 covers 17 residues. Germline V gene data show CDR1 as LGHNA and CDR2 as YNFKEQ. The trim removed 1 base at V and 0 bases at J, leaving 4 bases unmatched. CDR3 nucleotides: TGTGCCAGCAGCCAAGGAGGACAGGGGTATAGCAATCAGCCCCAGCATTTT. This sequence encodes CASSQGGQGYSNQPQHF.

DNA of the CDR3: TGTGCCAGCAGCTTCCGGACTAGCCAGGAGACCCAGTACTTC. Protein: CASSFRTSQETQYF. The rearrangement links TRBV11-2 to TRBJ2-5; TRBD2 agrees at 8 bases. The germline gives CDR1 SGHAT, CDR2 FQNNGV. With V trimmed by 3 bases and J by 5 bases, 5 bases remained unmatched. The CDR3 extends over 14 amino acids.

V usage is TRBV4-1 and J usage is TRBJ1-2; D ambiguous. CDR3 length: 16 amino acids. Germline assignment: CDR1 MGHRA and CDR2 YSYEKL. V lost 0 bases and J lost 0, with 11 bases in between. In DNA form, the CDR3 reads TGCGCCAGCAGCCAAGAGTCGGTGCCGGCTAACTATGGCTACACCTTC. This sequence encodes CASSQESVPANYGYTF.

V gene TRBV6-5 combines with J gene TRBJ2-3; 7 bases match TRBD1. The V segment lost 6 bases and the J segment 2 bases; nucleotides outside the gene matches: 8. In germline, CDR1 is MNHEY, CDR2 SVGAGI. The CDR3 runs 15 residues. The CDR3 loop reads CASSLPTGTTDTQYF. The CDR3 DNA reads TGTGCCAGCAGCCTCCCGACAGGGACCACAGATACGCAGTATTTT.

The rearrangement links TRBV7-2 to TRBJ1-5, with 8 bases lining up with TRBD1. CDR3 length: 18 residues. Germline lookup yields CDR1 SGHTA and CDR2 FQGNSA. V was clipped by 4 bases and J by 2 bases; unmatched bases: 13. For the CDR3, the DNA is TGTGCCAGCAGCTCTCCCAGTAACAGGGGGATTGGCAATCAGCCCCAGCATTTT. Its translation is CASSSPSNRGIGNQPQHF.

The chain couples TRBV6-5 to TRBJ1-2, with TRBD1 as a possible D gene (5 bases). V lost 5 bases and J 6 bases, leaving 16 bases between the germline ends. The length of the CDR3 is 14 residues. Per the germline V gene, CDR1 is MNHEY and CDR2 is SVGAGI. The CDR3 DNA reads as TGTGCCAGCAGTCTTGGGGGGGAGGGTGATGGCTACACCTTC. Residues: CASSLGGEGDGYTF.

This clone was recorded once. The chain carries TRBV6-1 and TRBJ2-7; the D gene is possibly TRBD2 (6 bases). The germline V and J ends were trimmed by 4 bases and 4 bases, with 20 bases remaining between them. Looked up from germline, CDR1 is MNHNS and CDR2 is SASEGT. CDR3 length: 16 amino acids. In DNA, the CDR3 is TGTGCCAGCAGTGTTACCGGAGGGGCCTGGGGATACGAGCAGTACTTC. It translates to CASSVTGGAWGYEQYF.

The chain links TRBV2 to TRBJ1-3; TRBD1 matches at 7 bases. V lost 5 bases to trimming and J lost 0 bases; unmatched junction nucleotides: 16. The CDR3 consists of 19 residues. Germline V lookup: CDR1 SNHLY, CDR2 FYNNEI. CDR3 nucleotides: TGTGCCAGCAGTTTCCCTACGGGGACAGAAGCTTACTCTGGAAACACCATATATTTT. It specifies CASSFPTGTEAYSGNTIYF.

This chain joins TRBV9 and TRBJ1-3; 9 bases are shared with TRBD1. The CDR3 contains 18 residues. The trim removed 0 bases at V and 8 bases at J, leaving 15 bases unmatched. Germline V gene sequence: CDR1 SGDLS, CDR2 YYNGEE. The CDR3 loop is CASSVATFGQGLGDTIYF. The CDR3 bases are TGTGCCAGCAGCGTAGCTACGTTTGGACAGGGGCTCGGGGACACCATATATTTT.

This clone has a single count. V gene TRBV4-2 combines with J gene TRBJ1-5; 8 nucleotides agree with TRBD1. V dropped 1 base and J dropped 7; count of bases not matched to a gene: 3. This CDR3 contains 14 residues. CDR1 LGHNA and CDR2 YNFKEQ come from the germline V gene. The CDR3 region has the DNA TGTGCCAGCAGCCAAGTTGGGACAGGACAGCCCCAGCATTTT. Residues: CASSQVGTGQPQHF.

This clone was detected only a few times. This chain links TRBV6-1 with TRBJ1-4; D is ambiguous. The germline V gene has CDR1 MNHNS and CDR2 SASEGT. V was pared by 2 bases and J by 13 bases, with 26 bases between. This CDR3 comprises 17 residues. CDR3 loop: CASSEKRVDRAGKGLFF. In nucleotides, the CDR3 is TGTGCCAGCAGTGAAAAGAGGGTAGATCGGGCGGGAAAGGGACTGTTTTTT.

CDR3 sequence (DNA): TGTGCCAGCAGCCAAGAAAGTGGCCGGGGGGCTGGGGCCAACGTCCTGACTTTC. Translated: CASSQESGRGAGANVLTF. The chain is built from TRBV3-1 (or the pseudogene TRBV3-2) and TRBJ2-6; 7 nucleotides agree with TRBD2. With 0 bases clipped from V and 2 bases from J, the junction kept 7 bases outside the gene matches. Germline V gene data show CDR1 as LGHDT and CDR2 as YNNKEL (reference sequence). CDR3 length: 18 residues.